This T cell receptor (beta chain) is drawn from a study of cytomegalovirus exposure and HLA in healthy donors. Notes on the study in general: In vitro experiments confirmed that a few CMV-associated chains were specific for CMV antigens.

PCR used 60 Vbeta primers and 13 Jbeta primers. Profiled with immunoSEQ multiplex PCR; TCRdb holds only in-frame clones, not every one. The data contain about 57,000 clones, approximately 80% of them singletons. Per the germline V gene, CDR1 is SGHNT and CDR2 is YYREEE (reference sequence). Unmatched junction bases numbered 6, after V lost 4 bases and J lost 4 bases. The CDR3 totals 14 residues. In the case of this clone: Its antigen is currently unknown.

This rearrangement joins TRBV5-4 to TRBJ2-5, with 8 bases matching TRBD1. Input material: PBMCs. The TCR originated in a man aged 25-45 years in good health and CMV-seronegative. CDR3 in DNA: TGTGCCAGCAGCACCCGGACAGGGACAGAGACCCAGTACTTC. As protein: CASSTRTGTETQYF.